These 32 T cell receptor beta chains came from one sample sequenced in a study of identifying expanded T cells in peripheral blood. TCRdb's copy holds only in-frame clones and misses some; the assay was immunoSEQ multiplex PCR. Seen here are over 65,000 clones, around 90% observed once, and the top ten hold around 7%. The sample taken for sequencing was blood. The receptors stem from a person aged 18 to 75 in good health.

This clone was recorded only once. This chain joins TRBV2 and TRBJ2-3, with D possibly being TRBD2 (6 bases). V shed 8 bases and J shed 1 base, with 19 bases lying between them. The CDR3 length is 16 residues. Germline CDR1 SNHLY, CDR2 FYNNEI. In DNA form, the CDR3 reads TGTGCCAGCTCCCTTTCCGCGGGGCGCCGCACAGATACGCAGTATTTT. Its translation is CASSLSAGRRTDTQYF.

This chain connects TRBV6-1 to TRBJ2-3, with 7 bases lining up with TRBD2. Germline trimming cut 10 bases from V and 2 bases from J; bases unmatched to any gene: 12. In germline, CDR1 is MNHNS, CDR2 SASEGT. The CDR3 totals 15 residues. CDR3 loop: CATGPNRGDTDTQYF. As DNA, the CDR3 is TGTGCCACCGGGCCGAATCGGGGGGACACAGATACGCAGTATTTT.

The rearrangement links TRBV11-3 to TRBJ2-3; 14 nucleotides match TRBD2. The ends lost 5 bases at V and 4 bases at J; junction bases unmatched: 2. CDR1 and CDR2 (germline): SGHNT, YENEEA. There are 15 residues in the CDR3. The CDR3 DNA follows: TGTGCCAGCAGCCCGGGACTAGCGGGAGCAGATACGCAGTATTTT. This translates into CASSPGLAGADTQYF.

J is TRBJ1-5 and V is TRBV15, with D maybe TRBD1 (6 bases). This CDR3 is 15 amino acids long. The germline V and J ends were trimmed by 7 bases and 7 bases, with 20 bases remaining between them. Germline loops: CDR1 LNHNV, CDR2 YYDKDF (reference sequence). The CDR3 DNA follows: TGTGCCACCAATGGAGGGGCAGGGGCAGGGCAGCCCCAGCATTTT. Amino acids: CATNGGAGAGQPQHF.

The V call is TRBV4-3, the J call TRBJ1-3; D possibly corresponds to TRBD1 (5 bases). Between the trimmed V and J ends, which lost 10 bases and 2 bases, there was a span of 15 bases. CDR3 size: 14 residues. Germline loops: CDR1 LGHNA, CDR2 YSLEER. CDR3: CATSQGSAGNTIYF. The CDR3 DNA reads TGCGCCACCAGTCAGGGTTCGGCTGGAAACACCATATATTTT.

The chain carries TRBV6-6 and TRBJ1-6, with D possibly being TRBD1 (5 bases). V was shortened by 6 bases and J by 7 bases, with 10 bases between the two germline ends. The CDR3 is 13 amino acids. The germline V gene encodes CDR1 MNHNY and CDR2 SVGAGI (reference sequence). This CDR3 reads CASRLTENSPLHF. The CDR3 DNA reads TGTGCCAGCAGGTTGACAGAGAATTCACCCCTCCACTTT.

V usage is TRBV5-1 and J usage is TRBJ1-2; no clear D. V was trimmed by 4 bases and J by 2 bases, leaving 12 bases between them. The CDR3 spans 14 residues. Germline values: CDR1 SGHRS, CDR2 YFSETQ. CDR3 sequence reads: CASSAEDGNYGYTF. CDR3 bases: TGCGCCAGCAGCGCCGAGGACGGGAACTATGGCTACACCTTC.

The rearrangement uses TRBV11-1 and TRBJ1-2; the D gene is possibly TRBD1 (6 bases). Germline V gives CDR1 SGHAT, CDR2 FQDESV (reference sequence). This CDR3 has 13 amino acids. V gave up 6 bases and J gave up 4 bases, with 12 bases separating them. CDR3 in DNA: TGTGCCAGCAGTAACGACAGGACCTATGGCTACACCTTC. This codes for CASSNDRTYGYTF.

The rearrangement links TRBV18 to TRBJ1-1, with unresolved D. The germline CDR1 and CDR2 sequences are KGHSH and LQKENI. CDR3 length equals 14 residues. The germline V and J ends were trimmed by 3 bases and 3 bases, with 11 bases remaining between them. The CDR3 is CASSPTDRDTEAFF. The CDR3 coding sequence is TGTGCCAGCTCACCCACGGACCGAGACACTGAAGCTTTCTTT.

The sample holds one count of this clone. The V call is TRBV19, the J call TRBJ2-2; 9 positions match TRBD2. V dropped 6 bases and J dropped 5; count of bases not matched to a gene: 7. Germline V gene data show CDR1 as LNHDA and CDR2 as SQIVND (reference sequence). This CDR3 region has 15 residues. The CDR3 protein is CASSVTSGRTGELFF. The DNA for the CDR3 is TGTGCCAGTAGCGTTACTAGCGGGCGGACCGGGGAGCTGTTTTTT.

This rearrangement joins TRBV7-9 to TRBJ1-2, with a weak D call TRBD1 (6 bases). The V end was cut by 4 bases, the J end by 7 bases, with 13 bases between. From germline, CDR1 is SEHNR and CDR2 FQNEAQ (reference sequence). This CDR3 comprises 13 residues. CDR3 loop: CASSSTGGSGYTF. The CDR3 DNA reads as TGTGCCAGCAGCTCGACGGGGGGCAGTGGCTACACCTTC.

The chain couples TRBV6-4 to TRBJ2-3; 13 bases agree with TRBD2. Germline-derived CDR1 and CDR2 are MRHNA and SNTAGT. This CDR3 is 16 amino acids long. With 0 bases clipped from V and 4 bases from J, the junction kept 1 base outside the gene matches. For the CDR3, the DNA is TGTGCCAGCAGTGACTCAACTAGCGGGGGGGCAGATACGCAGTATTTT. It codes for CASSDSTSGGADTQYF.

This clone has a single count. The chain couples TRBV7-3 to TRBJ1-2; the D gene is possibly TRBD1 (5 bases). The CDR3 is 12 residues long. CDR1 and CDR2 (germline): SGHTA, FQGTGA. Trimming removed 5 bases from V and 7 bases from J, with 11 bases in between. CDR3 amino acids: CASSPTVGGYTF. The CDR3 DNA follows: TGTGCCAGCAGCCCGACAGTTGGTGGCTACACCTTC.

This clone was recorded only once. The CDR3 DNA is TGTGCCTGGAGTCAGGGGAGGAACTATGGCTACACCTTC. Encoded protein: CAWSQGRNYGYTF. The chain joins TRBV30 to TRBJ1-2, with TRBD1 as a possible D gene (6 bases). V lost 2 bases and J lost 2, with 9 bases in between. The CDR3 has 13 residues. Germline CDR1 GTSNPN, CDR2 SVGIG (reference sequence).

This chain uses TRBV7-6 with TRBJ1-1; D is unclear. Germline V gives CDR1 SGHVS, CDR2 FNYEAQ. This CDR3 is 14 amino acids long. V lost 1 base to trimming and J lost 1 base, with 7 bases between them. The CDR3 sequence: CASSLDLANTEAFF. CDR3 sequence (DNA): TGTGCCAGCAGCTTAGATCTAGCGAACACTGAAGCTTTCTTT.

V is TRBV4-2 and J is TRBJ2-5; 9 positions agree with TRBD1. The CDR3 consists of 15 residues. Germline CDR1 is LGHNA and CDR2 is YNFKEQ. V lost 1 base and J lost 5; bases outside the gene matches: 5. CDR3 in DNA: TGTGCCAGCAGCCAAGGTACAGGGGGCGGCGAGACCCAGTACTTC. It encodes CASSQGTGGGETQYF.

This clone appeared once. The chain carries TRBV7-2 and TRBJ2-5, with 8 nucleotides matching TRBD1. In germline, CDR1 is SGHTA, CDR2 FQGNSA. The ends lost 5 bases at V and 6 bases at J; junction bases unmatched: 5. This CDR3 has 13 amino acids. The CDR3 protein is CASSPGQGQTQYF. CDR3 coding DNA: TGTGCCAGCAGCCCAGGACAGGGACAGACCCAGTACTTC. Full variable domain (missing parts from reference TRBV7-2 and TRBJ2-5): GAGVSQSPSNKVTEKGKDVELRCDPISGHTALYWYRQSLGQGLEFLIYFQGNSAPDKSGLPSDRFSAERTGGSVSTLTIQRTQQEDSAVYLCASSPGQGQTQYFGPGTRLLVL.

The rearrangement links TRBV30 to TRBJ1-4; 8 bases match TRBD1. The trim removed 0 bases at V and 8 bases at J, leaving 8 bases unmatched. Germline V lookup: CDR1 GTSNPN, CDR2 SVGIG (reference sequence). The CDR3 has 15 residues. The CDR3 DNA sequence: TGTGCCTGGAGTGTACTCGGACAGGGTAGGGAAAAACTGTTTTTT. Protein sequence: CAWSVLGQGREKLFF.

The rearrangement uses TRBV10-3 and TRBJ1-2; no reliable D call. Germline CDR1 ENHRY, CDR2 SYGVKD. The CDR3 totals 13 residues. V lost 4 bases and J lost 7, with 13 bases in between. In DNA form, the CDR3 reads TGTGCCATCAGTGGCGACTTGGCGGGTGGCTACACCTTC. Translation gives CAISGDLAGGYTF.

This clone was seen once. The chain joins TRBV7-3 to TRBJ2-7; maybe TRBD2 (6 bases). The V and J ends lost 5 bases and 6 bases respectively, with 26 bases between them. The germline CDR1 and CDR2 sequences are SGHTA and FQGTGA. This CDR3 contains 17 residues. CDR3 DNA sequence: TGTGCCAGCAGCCCAAGGGTCCCTAGCGAGGAACGGTGCGAGCAGTACTTC. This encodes CASSPRVPSEERCEQYF.

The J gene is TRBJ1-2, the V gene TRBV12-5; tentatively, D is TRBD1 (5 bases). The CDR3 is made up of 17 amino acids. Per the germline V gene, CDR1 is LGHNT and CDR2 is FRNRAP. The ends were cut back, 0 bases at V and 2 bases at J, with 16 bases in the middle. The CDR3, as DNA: TGTGCTAGTGGTTTGGTAGTAGGGGCAGGAGAGAACTATGGCTACACCTTC. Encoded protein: CASGLVVGAGENYGYTF. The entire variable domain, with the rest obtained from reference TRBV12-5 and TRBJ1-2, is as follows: DARVTQTPRHKVTEMGQEVTMRCQPILGHNTVFWYRQTMMQGLELLAYFRNRAPLDDSGMPKDRFSAEMPDATLATLKIQPSEPRDSAVYFCASGLVVGAGENYGYTFGSGTRLTVV.

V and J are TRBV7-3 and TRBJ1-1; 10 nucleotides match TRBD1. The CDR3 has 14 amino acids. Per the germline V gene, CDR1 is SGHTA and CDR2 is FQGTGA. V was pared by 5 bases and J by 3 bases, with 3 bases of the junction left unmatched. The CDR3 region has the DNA TGTGCCAGCAGCCGCGGACAGGGGGACACTGAAGCTTTCTTT. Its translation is CASSRGQGDTEAFF.

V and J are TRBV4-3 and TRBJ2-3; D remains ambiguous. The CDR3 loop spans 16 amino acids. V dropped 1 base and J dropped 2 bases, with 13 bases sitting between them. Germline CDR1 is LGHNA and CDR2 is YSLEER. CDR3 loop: CASSQGIDHYTDTQYF. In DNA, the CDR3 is TGCGCCAGCAGCCAAGGCATAGACCACTACACAGATACGCAGTATTTT.

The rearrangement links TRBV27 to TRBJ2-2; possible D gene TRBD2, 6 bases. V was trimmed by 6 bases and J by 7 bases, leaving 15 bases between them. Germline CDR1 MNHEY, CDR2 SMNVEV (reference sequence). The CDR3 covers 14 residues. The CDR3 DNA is TGTGCCAGCAGGATTGCGACCGGGGGCGGGGAGCTGTTTTTT. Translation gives CASRIATGGGELFF.

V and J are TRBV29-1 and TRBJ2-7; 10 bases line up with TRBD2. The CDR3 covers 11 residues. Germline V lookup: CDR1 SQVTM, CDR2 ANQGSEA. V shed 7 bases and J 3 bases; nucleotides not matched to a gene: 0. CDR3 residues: CSGTSGYEQYF. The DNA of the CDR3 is TGCAGCGGGACTAGCGGCTACGAGCAGTACTTC.

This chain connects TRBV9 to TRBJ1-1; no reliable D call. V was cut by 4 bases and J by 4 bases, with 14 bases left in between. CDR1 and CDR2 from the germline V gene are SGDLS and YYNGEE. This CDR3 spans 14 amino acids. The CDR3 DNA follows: TGTGCCAGCAGCCCGTTAGGGATCCCCACTGAAGCTTTCTTT. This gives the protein CASSPLGIPTEAFF.

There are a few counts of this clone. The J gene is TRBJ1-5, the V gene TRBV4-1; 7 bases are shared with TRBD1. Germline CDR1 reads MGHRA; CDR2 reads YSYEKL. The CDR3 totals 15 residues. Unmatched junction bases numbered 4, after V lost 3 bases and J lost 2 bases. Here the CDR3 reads CASSHFTGGNQPQHF. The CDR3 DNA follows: TGCGCCAGCAGCCATTTTACAGGGGGCAATCAGCCCCAGCATTTT.

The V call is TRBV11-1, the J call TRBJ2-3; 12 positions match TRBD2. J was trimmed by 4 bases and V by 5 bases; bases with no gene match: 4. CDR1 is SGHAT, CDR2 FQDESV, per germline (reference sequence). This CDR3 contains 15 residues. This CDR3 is CASSRASGGADTQYF. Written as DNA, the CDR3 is TGTGCCAGCAGCCGGGCTAGCGGGGGGGCAGATACGCAGTATTTT.

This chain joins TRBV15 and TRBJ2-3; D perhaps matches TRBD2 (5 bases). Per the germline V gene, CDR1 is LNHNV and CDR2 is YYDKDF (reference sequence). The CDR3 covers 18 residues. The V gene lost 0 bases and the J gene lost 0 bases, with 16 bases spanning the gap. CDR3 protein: CATSRDFGERLSTDTQYF. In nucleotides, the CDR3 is TGTGCCACCAGCAGAGATTTTGGGGAGCGACTAAGCACAGATACGCAGTATTTT.

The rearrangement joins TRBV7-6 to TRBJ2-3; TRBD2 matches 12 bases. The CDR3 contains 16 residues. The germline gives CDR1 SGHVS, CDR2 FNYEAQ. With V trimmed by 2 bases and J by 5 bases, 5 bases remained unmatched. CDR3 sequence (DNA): TGTGCCAGCAGCTTACTAGCGGGAGGGATGGTAGATACGCAGTATTTT. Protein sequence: CASSLLAGGMVDTQYF.

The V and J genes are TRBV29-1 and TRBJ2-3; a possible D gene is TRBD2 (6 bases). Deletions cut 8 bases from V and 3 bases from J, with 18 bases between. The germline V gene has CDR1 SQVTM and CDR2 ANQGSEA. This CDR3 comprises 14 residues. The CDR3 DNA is TGCAGCACACGGGGACTCAAGGAGACAGATACGCAGTATTTT. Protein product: CSTRGLKETDTQYF.

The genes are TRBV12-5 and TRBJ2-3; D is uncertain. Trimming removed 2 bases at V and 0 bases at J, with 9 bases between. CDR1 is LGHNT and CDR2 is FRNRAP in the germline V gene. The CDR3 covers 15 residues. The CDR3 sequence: CASGLTRASTDTQYF. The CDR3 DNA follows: TGTGCTAGTGGTTTGACACGAGCAAGCACAGATACGCAGTATTTT.